These 10 T cell receptor beta chains originate from one sample sequenced in a study of CD8 T cells in ankylosing spondylitis. Via MiXCR, TCRdb re-called the 5' RACE reads, giving one row per CDR3 protein. The sample contains just under 350,000 distinct CDR3 sequences, approximately 15% of which appear only once. Sequencing used blood, either unsorted or a sorted T cell fraction (not recorded which). The receptors originated from a male donor with ankylosing spondylitis or in good health (not recorded which).

The V call is TRBV4-1, the J call TRBJ2-5; D is unclear. Per the germline V gene, CDR1 is MGHRA and CDR2 is YSYEKL. This CDR3 contains 14 residues. V was clipped by 4 bases and J by 4 bases, with 13 bases between them. The chain's CDR3 is CASSPAAPSETQYF. In DNA form, the CDR3 reads TGCGCCAGCAGCCCCGCAGCACCCTCAGAGACCCAGTACTTC.

This clonotype was counted many times. The chain joins TRBV29-1 to TRBJ1-2, with D unresolved. CDR1 is SQVTM and CDR2 is ANQGSEA in the germline V gene. The CDR3 length is 12 residues. Trimming took off 5 bases at V and 6 bases at J, with 13 bases between the two ends. The CDR3 is CSVMRAPDGYTF. CDR3 sequence (DNA): TGCAGCGTTATGAGGGCGCCGGATGGCTACACCTTC.

The V and J genes are TRBV5-1 and TRBJ2-4; tentatively, D is TRBD2 (5 bases). Germline CDR1 is SGHRS and CDR2 is YFSETQ. V gave up 0 bases and J gave up 5 bases, with 12 bases separating them. CDR3 length: 15 residues. The CDR3 DNA follows: TGCGCCAGCAGCTTGGGGGGAGTGATGGAAAACATTCAGTACTTC. Translation gives CASSLGGVMENIQYF.

This clonotype was counted many times. The chain links TRBV5-1 to TRBJ2-1, with 7 bases aligning to TRBD1. There are 15 residues in the CDR3. The germline V gene has CDR1 SGHRS and CDR2 YFSETQ. V was pared by 2 bases and J by 3 bases, with 5 bases of the junction left unmatched. The CDR3 spells CASSLGGTDYNEQFF. The CDR3 nucleotides are TGCGCCAGCAGCTTAGGTGGGACAGACTACAATGAGCAGTTCTTC.

The chain uses TRBV10-3 and TRBJ1-5; 11 nucleotides align to TRBD1. This CDR3 has 15 amino acids. Germline V lookup: CDR1 ENHRY, CDR2 SYGVKD. Trimming removed 6 bases from V and 6 bases from J; junction bases left unmatched: 7. Here the CDR3 reads CAISGTGGFSQPQHF. Here the CDR3 DNA reads TGTGCCATCAGCGGGACAGGGGGGTTTAGTCAGCCCCAGCATTTT.

The V call is TRBV20-1, the J call TRBJ2-3; D possibly corresponds to TRBD2 (5 bases). This CDR3 is 14 amino acids long. Germline assignment: CDR1 DFQATT and CDR2 SNEGSKA (reference sequence). The ends were cut back, 6 bases at V and 2 bases at J, with 15 bases in the middle. CDR3 nucleotides: TGCAGTGCCATCCCAGGAGGTTTCACAGATACGCAGTATTTT. Its translation is CSAIPGGFTDTQYF.

CDR3 nucleotide sequence: TGTGCCAGCAATAACAGGGTATCCGAGCAGTACTTC. It specifies CASNNRVSEQYF. The V gene is TRBV6-5, the J gene TRBJ2-7; TRBD1 is a possible D gene (6 bases). V was pared by 7 bases and J by 6 bases, with 13 bases between. CDR1 MNHEY and CDR2 SVGAGI come from the germline V gene. The CDR3 has 12 residues.

The chain has TRBV4-2 and TRBJ2-5; tentatively, D is TRBD2 (6 bases). The CDR3 totals 19 residues. Germline CDR1 and CDR2: LGHNA and YNFKEQ. V gave up 1 base and J gave up 5 bases, with 26 bases separating them. CDR3 bases: TGTGCCAGCAGCCAAGTCGTTCAGGCTAGCGAGCCTCGGCGGGAGACCCAGTACTTC. Protein sequence: CASSQVVQASEPRRETQYF.

The sample holds many counts of this clonotype. The CDR3 is CASSQDYAGEETQYF. DNA of the CDR3: TGTGCCAGCAGCCAAGATTACGCAGGGGAAGAGACCCAGTACTTC. V and J are TRBV3-1 and TRBJ2-5; TRBD1 might be the D (6 bases). Germline lookup yields CDR1 LGHDT and CDR2 YNNKEL (reference sequence). V shed 0 bases and J shed 3 bases, with 11 bases lying between them. CDR3 length: 15 amino acids.

This clonotype has at least ten counts. This chain connects TRBV12-3 or TRBV12-4 to TRBJ2-5; D gene uncertain. V lost 2 bases to trimming and J lost 5 bases, with 6 bases between them. CDR3 length: 12 residues. The CDR3, as DNA: TGTGCCAGCAGTTTAACGGAGGAGACCCAGTACTTC. As protein: CASSLTEETQYF.